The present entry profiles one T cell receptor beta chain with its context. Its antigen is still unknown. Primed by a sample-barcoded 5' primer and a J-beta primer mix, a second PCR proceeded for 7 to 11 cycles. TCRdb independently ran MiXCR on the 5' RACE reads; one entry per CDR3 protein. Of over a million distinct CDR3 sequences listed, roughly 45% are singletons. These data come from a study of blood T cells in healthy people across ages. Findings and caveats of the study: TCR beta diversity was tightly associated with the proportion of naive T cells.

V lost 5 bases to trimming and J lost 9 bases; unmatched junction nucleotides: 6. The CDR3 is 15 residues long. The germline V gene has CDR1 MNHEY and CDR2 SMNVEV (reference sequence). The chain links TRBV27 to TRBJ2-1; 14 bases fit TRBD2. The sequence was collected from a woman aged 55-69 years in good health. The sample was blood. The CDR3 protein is CASSLGTSGSTEQFF. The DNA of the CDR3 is TGTGCCAGCAGTCTCGGGACTAGCGGGAGTACTGAGCAGTTCTTC.